This record concerns one T cell receptor beta chain sequence. Trimming took 6 bases from V and 11 from J, leaving 16 bases between them. The CDR3 consists of 13 residues. Germline V gene lookup returns CDR1 KGHSH and CDR2 LQKENI. This record belongs to a study of blood T cell repertoires in COVID-19. In the study's own analysis: Amplification of reference gene primers was used by the study to estimate nucleated cell counts. Data came from immunoSEQ multiplex PCR; TCRdb stores just in-frame clones and leaves some out. That table furnishes V, J and clone size, whereas the DNA furnished D and trimming. The table has just under 350,000 clones, 88% seen once.

The chain carries TRBV18 and TRBJ2-2; D is unresolved. This clonotype originated in a woman aged 70-85 years with COVID-19, enrolled during active disease. What was sequenced was peripheral blood. The CDR3 loop reads CASSLVAGIELFF. The CDR3, as DNA: TGTGCCAGCTCGTTAGTTGCAGGAATCGAGCTGTTTTTT.